The clone carrying this TCR beta chain occurred many times. Its antigen remains unknown. Uncontrolled infection, other autoimmune disease, pregnancy or lactation excluded patients. These data come from a study of T cells in Graves' hyperthyroidism and ophthalmopathy. Findings and caveats of the study: Most thyroid clonotypes with frequency above 0.001 were detected in blood. Ophthalmopathy, which appeared later, was predicted by the model a median 6.5 months before onset.

The TCR beta CDR3 regions underwent amplification using RNA transcripts as the source. First-round RT-PCR of the TCR CDR3 relied on the HTBI primer set. TCRdb passed the multiplex PCR reads through MiXCR, listing each CDR3 protein once. The profile shows fewer than 650,000 distinct CDR3 sequences, around 15% of them singletons. This TCR derives from a woman between 35 and 50 years old with Graves' hyperthyroidism. Sequences were obtained from blood.

CDR3 amino acids: CASSSGQGSTGELFF. The CDR3 coding sequence is TGCGCCAGCAGCTCGGGACAGGGATCCACCGGGGAGCTGTTTTTT. The V and J genes are TRBV5-1 and TRBJ2-2; 9 nucleotides agree with TRBD1. With V trimmed by 3 bases and J by 4 bases, 4 bases remained unmatched. The germline gives CDR1 SGHRS, CDR2 YFSETQ. The length of the CDR3 is 15 residues. The full variable domain, rest sourced from reference TRBV5-1 and TRBJ2-2, is KAGVTQTPRYLIKTRGQQVTLSCSPISGHRSVSWYQQTPGQGLQFLFEYFSETQRNKGNFPGRFSGRQFSNSRSEMNVSTLELGDSALYLCASSSGQGSTGELFFGEGSRLTVL.